What follows are 18 T cell receptor beta chains derived from one specimen sequenced in a study of blood T cells in healthy people across ages. PCR was performed a second time for about 7 to 12 cycles using a sample-barcoded 5' primer and a J-beta primer mix. TCRdb re-analysed the 5' RACE reads in MiXCR, keeping a single row per CDR3 protein. The sample lists around 870,000 distinct CDR3 sequences, 25% to 30% occurring once. The specimen was blood. The receptor source for this set is an elderly woman in good health.

On this clonotype itself: A read error may explain this, as a much larger clone is one base away. The chain couples TRBV7-2 to TRBJ2-3; D is undetermined. CDR1 is SGHTA, CDR2 FQGNSA, per germline. The CDR3 contains 14 residues. As DNA, the CDR3 is TGTGTCAGCAGCTTCACCCTCTCCGAAGATACGCAGTATTTT. This translates into CVSSFTLSEDTQYF.

The chain links TRBV10-2 to TRBJ1-5, with D possibly being TRBD1 (5 bases). Germline assignment: CDR1 WSHSY and CDR2 SAAADI. This CDR3 has 16 amino acids. The ends were cut back, 3 bases at V and 2 bases at J, with 14 bases in the middle. The CDR3 is CASSDRRGFGNQPQHF. The CDR3 DNA is TGCGCCAGCAGTGACAGGAGGGGATTCGGCAATCAGCCCCAGCATTTT.

This clonotype turned up a few times. The chain's CDR3 is CSATDGGPDTQYF. CDR3 coding DNA: TGCAGTGCTACGGACGGGGGGCCAGATACGCAGTATTTT. The chain uses TRBV20-1 and TRBJ2-3; a possible D gene is TRBD2 (7 bases). The CDR3 runs to 13 residues. Germline V gene sequence: CDR1 DFQATT, CDR2 SNEGSKA (reference sequence). V was trimmed by 4 bases and J by 4 bases, leaving 12 bases between them.

This clonotype was detected a few times. The gene calls are TRBV7-2 and TRBJ2-2, with TRBD2 identical over 10 bases. Germline CDR1 SGHTA, CDR2 FQGNSA. CDR3 length: 16 amino acids. The V segment lost 4 bases and the J segment 1 base; nucleotides outside the gene matches: 3. CDR3 coding DNA: TGTGCCAGCAGCTCACCTAGCGGGGGGAACACCGGGGAGCTGTTTTTT. Translated, it gives CASSSPSGGNTGELFF.

This clonotype showed up many times. The genes are TRBV20-1 and TRBJ2-5, with no clear D. Germline assignment: CDR1 DFQATT and CDR2 SNEGSKA (reference sequence). The CDR3 extends over 12 amino acids. With 5 bases removed from V and 4 bases from J, the gap between germline ends came to 11 bases. The CDR3 loop reads CSAGIGLETQYF. The CDR3, as DNA: TGCAGTGCTGGGATTGGGTTAGAGACCCAGTACTTC.

The chain has TRBV19 and TRBJ2-7, with TRBD1 identical over 8 bases. The ends lost 8 bases at V and 6 bases at J; junction bases unmatched: 6. This CDR3 comprises 12 residues. Germline assignment: CDR1 LNHDA and CDR2 SQIVND (reference sequence). The chain's CDR3 is CASDDRGSEQYF. The CDR3, as DNA: TGTGCCAGTGACGACAGGGGAAGCGAGCAGTACTTC.

Concerning this clonotype itself: This is likely a read error, given that the CDR3 carries no conserved phenylalanine or tryptophan at its end. This chain uses TRBV7-2 with TRBJ2-3, with D possibly TRBD2 on 5 matching bases. This CDR3 is 14 amino acids long. Germline lookup yields CDR1 SGHTA and CDR2 FQGNSA. CDR3 DNA: TGTGCCAGCAGCTTTGAGGCTAGCACAGAGACGCAGTATTGT. Its protein product is CASSFEASTETQYC.

The chain is built from TRBV18 and TRBJ2-5, with D perhaps matching TRBD1 or TRBD2 (5 bases each). Trimming removed 2 bases from V and 7 bases from J, with 17 bases in between. Germline values: CDR1 KGHSH, CDR2 LQKENI. CDR3 length: 15 amino acids. For the CDR3, the DNA is TGTGCCAGCTCACCAGCCATTGCAGGGAGCGGGACCCAGTACTTC. Protein product: CASSPAIAGSGTQYF.

There are a few counts of this clonotype. The rearrangement joins TRBV4-3 to TRBJ2-2; D is unclear. Per the germline V gene, CDR1 is LGHNA and CDR2 is YSLEER. The CDR3 has 17 residues. The V gene lost 0 bases and the J gene lost 1 base, with 12 bases spanning the gap. The DNA of the CDR3 is TGCGCCAGCAGCCAAGATGAGGTTCGGGTGAACACCGGGGAGCTGTTTTTT. It specifies CASSQDEVRVNTGELFF.

This clonotype was picked up one time. The rearrangement joins TRBV4-2 to TRBJ2-7; 11 positions agree with TRBD2. CDR3 length: 19 amino acids. Trimming removed 0 bases from V and 4 bases from J; junction bases left unmatched: 14. CDR1 and CDR2 from the germline V gene are LGHNA and YNFKEQ. CDR3 DNA sequence: TGTGCCAGCAGCCAAGAAACGGGGATAGTAGCGGGAGGGCCGTACGAGCAGTACTTC. The encoded protein is CASSQETGIVAGGPYEQYF.

This clonotype was counted only a few times. The chain combines TRBV15 with TRBJ2-1; TRBD2 aligns across 13 bases. The V and J ends lost 1 base and 15 bases, in that order; junction bases with no gene match: 6. Germline V gene sequence: CDR1 LNHNV, CDR2 YYDKDF (reference sequence). The CDR3 is made up of 14 amino acids. The CDR3: CATSRGTSGSPRFF. DNA of the CDR3: TGTGCCACCAGCAGAGGGACTAGCGGGAGCCCGAGGTTCTTC. Supplemented by reference TRBV15 and TRBJ2-1, the full variable domain reads DAMVIQNPRYQVTQFGKPVTLSCSQTLNHNVMYWYQQKSSQAPKLLFHYYDKDFNNEADTPDNFQSRRPNTSFCFLDIRSPGLGDTAMYLCATSRGTSGSPRFFGPGTRLTVL.

This clonotype was picked up a small number of times. A much bigger clone sits one base away, suggesting this may be a read error. The chain joins TRBV12-3 or TRBV12-4 to TRBJ2-5; 11 bases align to TRBD2. The CDR3 is made up of 15 amino acids. DNA for the CDR3: TGTGCCAGCAGTTTAATGGGACTAGCGGCAGAGGCCCAGTACTTC. This gives the protein CASSLMGLAAEAQYF.

The chain couples TRBV2 to TRBJ1-5; the D is unclear. Trimming took off 6 bases at V and 5 bases at J, with 8 bases between the two ends. The CDR3 sequence is 12 residues long. Germline values: CDR1 SNHLY, CDR2 FYNNEI. CDR3 DNA sequence: TGTGCCAGCAGGGGTTCGGATCAGCCCCAGCATTTT. This translates into CASRGSDQPQHF. Filled out from reference TRBV2 and TRBJ1-5, the complete variable domain reads EPEVTQTPSHQVTQMGQEVILRCVPISNHLYFYWYRQILGQKVEFLVSFYNNEISEKSEIFDDQFSVERPDGSNFTLKIRSTKLEDSAMYFCASRGSDQPQHFGDGTRLSIL.

This clonotype showed up just a few times. The genes are TRBV7-2 and TRBJ2-4; 9 bases fit TRBD1. The germline V gene encodes CDR1 SGHTA and CDR2 FQGNSA. After removal of 4 bases from V and 0 bases from J, the junction contained 13 bases not matched to a gene. The CDR3 consists of 19 residues. CDR3 region: CASSSLGTTGGLAKNIQYF. In DNA form, the CDR3 reads TGTGCCAGCAGCTCGCTAGGGACAACAGGGGGCCTAGCCAAAAACATTCAGTACTTC.

In regard to this clonotype: Since a much larger clone is just one base distant, this may be a read error. For the CDR3, the DNA is TGTGCCAGCAGGGAAACAGGGGGGTACAATGAGCAGTACTTC. It is translated as CASRETGGYNEQYF. This sequence joins TRBV25-1 and TRBJ2-1, with 8 bases lining up with TRBD1. The J call is uncertain, as TRBJ2-7 better fits the DNA end. Germline V gives CDR1 MGHDK, CDR2 SYGVNS. The length of the CDR3 is 14 residues.

In regard to this clonotype: This may stem from a read error, because a much larger clone lies one nucleotide away. The chain uses TRBV20-1 and TRBJ2-5; D possibly corresponds to TRBD1 (6 bases). Germline V lookup: CDR1 DFQATT, CDR2 SNEGSKA (reference sequence). The CDR3 loop spans 17 amino acids. Trimming pared 1 base from V and 11 bases from J, leaving 29 bases between. CDR3 amino acids: CSARVIKGEARVGEQYF. The CDR3 nucleotides read TGCAGTGCTAGAGTGATCAAGGGGGAAGCTCGAGTGGGTGAGCAGTACTTC.

This clonotype was observed many times. V and J are TRBV11-2 and TRBJ2-5; D is possibly TRBD1 (6 bases). The CDR3 extends over 16 amino acids. Germline V gene sequence: CDR1 SGHAT, CDR2 FQNNGV. V dropped 5 bases and J dropped 1 base, with 17 bases sitting between them. The CDR3, as DNA: TGTGCCAGCAGCCCCTATCCACAGGGTGGCCAAGAGACCCAGTACTTC. Encoded protein: CASSPYPQGGQETQYF. Supplemented by reference TRBV11-2 and TRBJ2-5, the full variable domain reads EAGVAQSPRYKIIEKRQSVAFWCNPISGHATLYWYQQILGQGPKLLIQFQNNGVVDDSQLPKDRFSAERLKGVDSTLKIQPAKLEDSAVYLCASSPYPQGGQETQYFGPGTRLLVL.

The chain couples TRBV25-1 to TRBJ1-6, with a weak D call TRBD1 (6 bases). Germline loops: CDR1 MGHDK, CDR2 SYGVNS. The CDR3 has 15 residues. V was clipped by 4 bases and J by 6 bases, with 13 bases between them. CDR3 region: CASSGGGALNSPLHF. CDR3 nucleotide sequence: TGTGCCAGCAGTGGCGGGGGGGCACTTAATTCACCCCTCCACTTT.